The clone carrying this T cell receptor (beta chain) was recorded a few times. Its antigen is not known. The data belong to a study of T cells in Graves' hyperthyroidism and ophthalmopathy. V dropped 3 bases and J dropped 2 bases, with 13 bases sitting between them. This CDR3 region has 15 residues. CDR1 and CDR2 (germline): DFQATT, SNEGSKA (reference sequence). Inclusion characteristics of ophthalmopathy patients comprised a Clinical Activity Score of at least 3, a NOSPECS grade of at least 4, and duration under 3 months. Overall study findings and caveats: Peripheral blood also featured most of the thyroid clonotypes expanded above 0.001.

RNA transcripts yielded amplified TCR beta CDR3 regions. With the HTBI primer set, the TCR CDR3 went through a first round of RT-PCR. MiXCR, applied by TCRdb to the multiplex PCR reads, yields one record per CDR3 protein. The sample carries under 550,000 distinct CDR3 sequences, just under 20% recorded once. J is TRBJ2-2 and V is TRBV20-1; D is unresolved. The TCR was taken from a man in his forties with Graves' ophthalmopathy. The sample was blood. CDR3 bases: TGCAGTGCTAGGGTTATCGGGTCCAACACCGGGGAGCTGTTTTTT. Translation gives CSARVIGSNTGELFF.